This TCR beta chain is from a study of blood T cell repertoires in COVID-19. V gave up 4 bases and J gave up 3 bases; unmatched junction bases: 2. This CDR3 is built from 13 residues. The germline V gene encodes CDR1 SEHNR and CDR2 FQNEAQ (reference sequence). The sample holds many counts of this clone. Methods used by the authors: Amplified reference gene primers provided the basis for estimating nucleated cell counts. Only in-frame clones appear in the TCRdb table, and some are missing; sequencing was by immunoSEQ multiplex PCR. The V and J calls and clone size come from that table; D and trimming were worked out from the DNA. The sample records approximately 100,000 clones, about 84% being singletons.

The sample taken for sequencing was peripheral blood. The clonotype was recovered from a woman aged 70 to 79 with acute or convalescent COVID-19. This chain uses TRBV7-9 with TRBJ1-2, with 7 bases fitting TRBD1. CDR3 sequence reads: CASSWGTDYGYTF. DNA for the CDR3: TGTGCCAGCAGCTGGGGGACAGACTATGGCTACACCTTC.